The clone carrying this T cell receptor (beta chain) was detected many times. Amplified TCR beta CDR3 regions came from RNA transcripts. The HTBI primer set was used in a first-round RT-PCR of the TCR CDR3. TCRdb analysed the multiplex PCR reads with MiXCR anew, one entry per CDR3 protein. The data show 550,000 to 650,000 distinct CDR3 sequences, with approximately 15% seen just once and approximately 15% held by the top ten. The data were obtained in a study of T cells in Graves' hyperthyroidism and ophthalmopathy. Germline CDR1 SNHLY, CDR2 FYNNEI. Trimming stripped 3 bases from V and 2 bases from J, with 17 bases between. The length of the CDR3 is 17 residues.

The receptor comes from a woman in her thirties or forties with Graves' hyperthyroidism. This chain joins TRBV2 and TRBJ2-1; no reliable D call. The material sequenced was blood. Written as DNA, the CDR3 is TGTGCCAGCAGTGATGGACGGCCGTTGGGCCCCTACAATGAGCAGTTCTTC. It codes for CASSDGRPLGPYNEQFF.